The present T cell receptor beta chain was sequenced within a study of blood T cells in healthy people across ages. Then a second PCR, running roughly 7 to 11 cycles, was carried out with a sample-barcoded 5' primer and a J-beta primer mix. Every cDNA was tagged by a template-switch adaptor with 12 random nucleotides. From the 5' RACE reads, TCRdb called clonotypes with MiXCR, one entry per CDR3 protein. The table records about 1.1 million distinct CDR3 sequences, 35% to 45% of them present only once. Concerning this clonotype: Antigen: not known.

Whole-study findings and limits: Per million T cells, TCR beta diversity dropped about linearly as age rose.

V was clipped by 4 bases and J by 1 base, with 20 bases between them. Germline assignment: CDR1 SGHRS and CDR2 YFSETQ. CDR3 length equals 17 residues. At least 5.5 micrograms of total RNA were extracted per sample. The chain employs TRBV5-1 and TRBJ1-1, with a possible D match to TRBD1 (5 bases). Sequenced sample: blood. The sequence derives from a man younger than 30 in good health. The CDR3 is CASSPLWVLTGNTEAFF. CDR3 sequence (DNA): TGCGCCAGCAGCCCCCTTTGGGTTTTAACAGGGAACACTGAAGCTTTCTTT.